One sample yielded the 27 T cell receptor beta chains listed below, sequenced in a study of CD8+ T cells in alopecia areata. Reverse transcribed after extraction, RNA yielded cDNA as the sequencing template. Profiling relied on immunoSEQ multiplex PCR, and the TCRdb table lists in-frame clones only, not all of them. The table shows some 95,000 clones, with 35% to 50% occurring only once. Sequenced material: CD4+ T cells sorted from blood. All receptors come from a human donor with alopecia areata.

The chain is built from TRBV29-1 and TRBJ2-5; no clear D. The germline CDR1 and CDR2 sequences are SQVTM and ANQGSEA. With 3 bases removed from V and 5 bases from J, the gap between germline ends came to 10 bases. CDR3 length: 12 amino acids. This chain's CDR3 is CSVEGRAETQYF. In DNA form, the CDR3 reads TGCAGCGTTGAGGGAAGGGCGGAGACCCAGTACTTC.

This clone was observed many times. The chain joins TRBV7-8 to TRBJ2-1; possible D gene TRBD1, 6 bases. Trimming cost V 3 bases and J 9 bases, with 12 bases left between them. CDR3 length: 13 residues. CDR1 and CDR2 from the germline V gene are SGHVS and FQNEAQ. The CDR3 DNA is TGTGCCAGCAGCTTTAAGGGGACACCTGAGCAGTTCTTC. Translating it yields CASSFKGTPEQFF.

The chain links TRBV2 to TRBJ2-1; D remains ambiguous. Trimming removed 10 bases from V and 2 bases from J, with 12 bases in between. This CDR3 contains 13 residues. Germline CDR1 is SNHLY and CDR2 is FYNNEI. The DNA for the CDR3 is TGTGCCACCAACGCCCGGACCTACAATGAGCAGTTCTTC. Its translation is CATNARTYNEQFF.

This clone was detected only a few times. This rearrangement joins TRBV29-1 to TRBJ2-3; D unresolved. This CDR3 has 13 residues. Trimming removed 4 bases at V and 2 bases at J, with 10 bases between. Germline CDR1 SQVTM, CDR2 ANQGSEA. The CDR3 DNA sequence: TGCAGCGTTGCGGACCCTTCCACAGATACGCAGTATTTT. Residues: CSVADPSTDTQYF.

The chain is built from TRBV2 and TRBJ1-4, with 7 nucleotides matching TRBD1. The CDR3 consists of 14 residues. Germline CDR1 is SNHLY and CDR2 is FYNNEI. The J segment lost 4 bases and the V segment lost 8 bases, leaving 7 bases of the junction unmatched. CDR3 in DNA: TGTGCCAGCCTGAGGGACAGCATTAATGAAAAACTGTTTTTT. It codes for CASLRDSINEKLFF.

The V call is TRBV11-2, the J call TRBJ2-3, with 9 bases identical to TRBD2. V trimming: 3 bases; J trimming: 5 bases; junction bases outside the gene matches: 9. CDR3 length: 16 amino acids. Germline V gives CDR1 SGHAT, CDR2 FQNNGV. This CDR3 reads CASSFGAGGAGDTQYF. The CDR3 bases are TGTGCCAGCAGCTTCGGAGCGGGAGGAGCGGGAGATACGCAGTATTTT.

This rearrangement joins TRBV7-9 to TRBJ2-7; possible D gene TRBD1, 7 bases. V was pared by 3 bases and J by 2 bases, with 11 bases between. Germline CDR1 SEHNR, CDR2 FQNEAQ (reference sequence). The CDR3 totals 14 residues. CDR3 nucleotide sequence: TGTGCCAGCAGCTTGGCGGGACAGACCTACGAGCAGTACTTC. It encodes CASSLAGQTYEQYF.

CDR3 sequence (DNA): TGCGCCAGCAGCCAAGAGGGGGACCGAGGGGAGACCCAGTACTTC. Translated, it gives CASSQEGDRGETQYF. The rearrangement joins TRBV4-3 to TRBJ2-5; D may match TRBD1 or TRBD2 (5 bases each). The V gene's germline CDR1 is LGHNA and CDR2 YSLEER. The CDR3 has 15 amino acids. Trimming cost V 0 bases and J 5 bases, with 13 bases left between them.

This clone was seen a few times. The chain joins TRBV29-1 to TRBJ1-5; no clear D gene. Looked up from germline, CDR1 is SQVTM and CDR2 is ANQGSEA. The CDR3 runs to 12 residues. V lost 4 bases and J lost 0, with 4 bases in between. The CDR3 spells CSVADSNQPQHF. For the CDR3, the DNA is TGCAGCGTTGCAGATAGCAATCAGCCCCAGCATTTT.

The chain recombines TRBV29-1 with TRBJ2-5, with D possibly TRBD1 on 5 matching bases. This CDR3 is 12 amino acids long. V lost 2 bases, J lost 7 bases, and 11 bases lay in between. Per germline, CDR1 SQVTM and CDR2 ANQGSEA. The CDR3 loop reads CSVETGIGTQYF. CDR3 in DNA: TGCAGCGTTGAAACAGGTATCGGGACCCAGTACTTC.

The V and J genes are TRBV30 and TRBJ2-7; 8 bases agree with TRBD1. V trimming: 3 bases; J trimming: 1 base; junction bases outside the gene matches: 8. The germline V gene has CDR1 GTSNPN and CDR2 SVGIG (reference sequence). The CDR3 has 15 residues. This chain's CDR3 is CAWREDRAISYEQYF. The CDR3 bases are TGTGCCTGGAGGGAGGACAGGGCGATTTCCTACGAGCAGTACTTC.

The V call is TRBV30, the J call TRBJ2-3; 8 positions agree with TRBD1. Trimming at V came to 1 base and at J to 3 bases, leaving 0 bases not matched to a gene. The germline V gene encodes CDR1 GTSNPN and CDR2 SVGIG (reference sequence). This CDR3 comprises 13 residues. CDR3 residues: CAWSGTGTDTQYF. CDR3 nucleotide sequence: TGTGCCTGGAGTGGGACAGGGACAGATACGCAGTATTTT.

The chain carries TRBV7-2 and TRBJ1-2; tentative D call: TRBD1 (5 bases). Trimming stripped 1 base from V and 4 bases from J, with 13 bases between. The CDR3 runs to 15 residues. Germline values: CDR1 SGHTA, CDR2 FQGNSA. This CDR3 is CASSLGVQGPYGYTF. CDR3 DNA sequence: TGTGCCAGCAGCTTAGGAGTCCAGGGACCCTATGGCTACACCTTC.

This rearrangement joins TRBV4-3 to TRBJ2-7; 8 nucleotides match TRBD1. The trim removed 2 bases at V and 5 bases at J, leaving 8 bases unmatched. CDR3 length: 15 amino acids. Per germline, CDR1 LGHNA and CDR2 YSLEER. CDR3 sequence reads: CASSQQTGEVDEQYF. CDR3 coding DNA: TGCGCCAGCAGCCAACAGACAGGGGAGGTCGACGAGCAGTACTTC.

This rearrangement joins TRBV7-8 to TRBJ1-2; D unresolved. The CDR3 spans 18 residues. CDR1 is SGHVS, CDR2 FQNEAQ, per germline. With 5 bases removed from V and 0 bases from J, the gap between germline ends came to 22 bases. The CDR3 bases are TGTGCCAGCAGCCCTAGTATACGGTCAGCGTCAGCTAACTATGGCTACACCTTC. Translating gives CASSPSIRSASANYGYTF. Based on the CDR3 plus reference TRBV7-8 and TRBJ1-2, the full variable domain is GAGVSQSPRYKVAKRGQDVALRCDPISGHVSLFWYQQALGQGPEFLTYFQNEAQLDKSGLPSDRFFAERPEGSVSTLKIQRTQQEDSAVYLCASSPSIRSASANYGYTFGSGTRLTVV.

The rearrangement joins TRBV14 to TRBJ2-5; TRBD2 matches at 10 bases. CDR3 length equals 15 residues. The V segment lost 4 bases and the J segment 4 bases; nucleotides outside the gene matches: 6. Germline V gives CDR1 SGHDN, CDR2 FVKESK. The CDR3 protein is CASSPQLAGAETQYF. The CDR3 DNA follows: TGTGCCAGCAGCCCACAGCTAGCGGGAGCAGAGACCCAGTACTTC.

This clone has just a few counts. The V gene is TRBV6-5, the J gene TRBJ2-3, with 9 bases aligning to TRBD2. This CDR3 is 14 amino acids long. The germline CDR1 and CDR2 sequences are MNHEY and SVGAGI. J gave up 2 bases and V 7 bases, and 4 bases lay outside the gene matches. The CDR3 sequence: CASTRGGATDTQYF. The CDR3 nucleotides are TGTGCCAGCACCCGCGGGGGGGCCACAGATACGCAGTATTTT.

The V gene is TRBV29-1, the J gene TRBJ2-1; 8 bases are a match to TRBD2. J lost 12 bases, V lost 7 bases, and 14 bases had no gene match. The CDR3 consists of 13 residues. CDR1 and CDR2 from the germline V gene are SQVTM and ANQGSEA. CDR3 sequence (DNA): TGCAGCGCCGCCACGACGGCCCGGGGGGGGCAGTTCTTC. It specifies CSAATTARGGQFF.

This clone was seen once. This chain links TRBV9 with TRBJ2-1; maybe TRBD2 (5 bases). The ends were cut back, 1 base at V and 6 bases at J, with 11 bases in the middle. The CDR3 spans 14 residues. Per the germline V gene, CDR1 is SGDLS and CDR2 is YYNGEE. CDR3 sequence reads: CASSVRGVPNEQFF. CDR3 nucleotide sequence: TGTGCCAGCAGCGTACGGGGAGTCCCCAATGAGCAGTTCTTC.

This clone was detected only a few times. V gene TRBV19 combines with J gene TRBJ1-5; the match to TRBD1 covers 7 bases. Germline CDR1 is LNHDA and CDR2 is SQIVND (reference sequence). The junction had 7 bases not matched to a gene; V was cut back by 5 bases and J by 3 bases. The CDR3 is made up of 15 amino acids. CDR3 amino acids: CASSDDRADNQPQHF. The CDR3 coding sequence is TGTGCCAGTAGTGATGACAGGGCCGACAATCAGCCCCAGCATTTT.

V usage is TRBV5-1 and J usage is TRBJ2-7; no clear D gene. V lost 5 bases, J lost 3 bases, and 15 bases lay in between. The CDR3 has 14 residues. Germline V gene data show CDR1 as SGHRS and CDR2 as YFSETQ. The CDR3 DNA follows: TGCGCCAGCAGTACCCTAGGCAGTGTCTACGAGCAGTACTTC. Its protein product is CASSTLGSVYEQYF.

This clone was detected a few times. This chain joins TRBV28 and TRBJ2-4; tentatively, D is TRBD2 (6 bases). The CDR3 totals 17 residues. V was shortened by 7 bases and J by 6 bases, with 25 bases between the two germline ends. Germline lookup yields CDR1 MDHEN and CDR2 SYDVKM. DNA for the CDR3: TGTGCCAGCAATGGTCGGGACTTCGAACGAATAGTAAACATTCAGTACTTC. As protein: CASNGRDFERIVNIQYF. The entire variable domain, with the rest obtained from reference TRBV28 and TRBJ2-4, is as follows: DVKVTQSSRYLVKRTGEKVFLECVQDMDHENMFWYRQDPGLGLRLIYFSYDVKMKEKGDIPEGYSVSREKKERFSLILESASTNQTSMYLCASNGRDFERIVNIQYFGAGTRLSVL.

This clone occurred a few times. The chain recombines TRBV29-1 with TRBJ2-1; 7 bases align to TRBD1. This CDR3 is built from 13 residues. V was pared by 7 bases and J by 5 bases, with 8 bases of the junction left unmatched. Germline V gene data show CDR1 as SQVTM and CDR2 as ANQGSEA. The CDR3 nucleotides are TGCAGCGCTTCCAGACAGGGCGACAATGAGCAGTTCTTC. Encoded protein: CSASRQGDNEQFF.

This clone has just a few counts. This chain links TRBV20-1 with TRBJ2-7, with unresolved D. Between the trimmed V and J ends, which lost 0 bases and 4 bases, there was a span of 4 bases. The germline gives CDR1 DFQATT, CDR2 SNEGSKA (reference sequence). This CDR3 is built from 11 residues. The CDR3 region has the DNA TGCAGTGCTAGAGATTGGTACGAGCAGTACTTC. This sequence encodes CSARDWYEQYF.

The chain combines TRBV9 with TRBJ1-1; D is uncertain. Between the trimmed V and J ends, which lost 0 bases and 0 bases, there was a span of 6 bases. The germline V gene has CDR1 SGDLS and CDR2 YYNGEE. The CDR3 is 14 residues long. The CDR3 bases are TGTGCCAGCAGCGTAGCAGTCATGAACACTGAAGCTTTCTTT. It translates to CASSVAVMNTEAFF.

V and J are TRBV29-1 and TRBJ2-3; D perhaps matches TRBD2 (5 bases). V was cut by 8 bases and J by 5 bases, with 17 bases left in between. The CDR3 consists of 13 residues. The germline V gene encodes CDR1 SQVTM and CDR2 ANQGSEA. Here the CDR3 DNA reads TGCAGCATATCGTCTGGCGGAGGAGATACGCAGTATTTT. This gives the protein CSISSGGGDTQYF.

The chain has TRBV27 and TRBJ2-7; tentative D call: TRBD2 (5 bases). This CDR3 is 15 amino acids long. The V gene lost 1 base and the J gene lost 4 bases, with 14 bases spanning the gap. Germline V gives CDR1 MNHEY, CDR2 SMNVEV (reference sequence). The DNA of the CDR3 is TGTGCCAGCAGTTTATACGGGTCGAGACTATACGAGCAGTACTTC. It specifies CASSLYGSRLYEQYF.